This TCR beta chain emerged from a study of blood T cell repertoires in COVID-19. As for the study in general: The United States, Italy and Spain were the sources of the acute and convalescent COVID-19 samples. Nucleic acid was either cDNA or gDNA, and it came from T cells, B-cell-depleted T cells, or PBMCs.

Original handling: The authors estimated nucleated cell counts from reference gene primer amplification. Clones were sequenced by immunoSEQ multiplex PCR, and TCRdb holds only the in-frame ones, with some missing. D and trimming come from the DNA, and the V and J calls and clone size come from that table. This sample has fewer than 250,000 clones, with about 85% found just once. This clone was seen more than once but under ten times. The V gene's germline CDR1 is MDHEN and CDR2 SYDVKM. The CDR3 sequence is 14 residues long. V was pared by 6 bases and J by 6 bases, with 17 bases between. V usage is TRBV28 and J usage is TRBJ1-1, with D perhaps matching TRBD1 (5 bases). The TCR originated in a human donor in a cohort sampled during active COVID-19. Sequencing used peripheral blood. CDR3 nucleotides: TGTGCCAGCAGCCTGCCCTCAGGGTCGGCTGAAGCTTTCTTT. This gives the protein CASSLPSGSAEAFF. Filled out from reference TRBV28 and TRBJ1-1, the complete variable domain reads DVKVTQSSRYLVKRTGEKVFLECVQDMDHENMFWYRQDPGLGLRLIYFSYDVKMKEKGDIPEGYSVSREKKERFSLILESASTNQTSMYLCASSLPSGSAEAFFGQGTRLTVV.